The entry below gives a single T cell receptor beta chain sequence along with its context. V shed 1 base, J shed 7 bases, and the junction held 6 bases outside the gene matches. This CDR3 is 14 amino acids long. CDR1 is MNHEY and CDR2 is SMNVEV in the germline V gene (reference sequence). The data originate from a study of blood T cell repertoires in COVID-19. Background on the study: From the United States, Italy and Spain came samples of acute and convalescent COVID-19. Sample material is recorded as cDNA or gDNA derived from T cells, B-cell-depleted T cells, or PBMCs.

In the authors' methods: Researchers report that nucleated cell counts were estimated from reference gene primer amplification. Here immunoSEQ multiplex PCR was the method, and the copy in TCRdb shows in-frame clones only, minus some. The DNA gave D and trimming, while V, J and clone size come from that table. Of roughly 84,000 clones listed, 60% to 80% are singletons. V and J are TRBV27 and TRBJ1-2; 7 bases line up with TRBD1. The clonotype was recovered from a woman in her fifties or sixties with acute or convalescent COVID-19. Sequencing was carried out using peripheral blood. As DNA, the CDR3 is TGTGCCAGCAGTTTATACAACAGGGGTTCTGGCTACACCTTC. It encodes CASSLYNRGSGYTF.